The 23 T cell receptor beta chains below were found in one sample sequenced in a study of PD-1 blockade in classical Hodgkin lymphoma (dated by TCRdb to about 2020). Libraries were made using the immunoSEQ multiplex PCR assay. TCRdb holds this immuneACCESS table with in-frame rearrangements only. Some clones are missing; in checked studies, unresolved V genes explain under half, and the rest has no known cause. The sample table holds fewer than 5,500 clones, of which 80% to 90% were seen once. Clones ranked in the top ten supply 20% to 25% of the sample. The time point label on this specimen signifies: newly diagnosed, previously untreated cHL patient sample. Magnetic negative selection with a Miltenyi CD8+ T cell isolation kit was used to purify CD8+ T cells from thawed PBMCs. The sample was CD8+ T cells from blood. The receptors stem from a human donor with classical Hodgkin lymphoma.

The rearrangement uses TRBV7-6 and TRBJ2-2; 7 nucleotides agree with TRBD1. Germline V CDR1 and CDR2: SGHVS, FNYEAQ. CDR3 length equals 20 residues. The junction had 20 bases not matched to a gene; V was cut back by 4 bases and J by 3 bases. Written as DNA, the CDR3 is TGTGCCAGCAGCTCAGATACTACCACGCGCAAGGGGGCCGACACCGGGGAGCTGTTTTTT. Protein product: CASSSDTTTRKGADTGELFF.

The genes are TRBV7-9 and TRBJ2-6, with D unresolved. With 8 bases removed from V and 2 bases from J, the gap between germline ends came to 16 bases. This CDR3 is 16 amino acids long. Germline values: CDR1 SEHNR, CDR2 FQNEAQ (reference sequence). CDR3 protein: CASGKPVAAGANVLTF. The DNA for the CDR3 is TGTGCCAGCGGCAAACCGGTGGCAGCTGGGGCCAACGTCCTGACTTTC.

This clone turned up a few times. The J gene is TRBJ2-4, the V gene TRBV10-3; TRBD2 aligns across 7 bases. V lost 6 bases to trimming and J lost 2 bases; unmatched junction nucleotides: 7. Germline-derived CDR1 and CDR2 are ENHRY and SYGVKD. The CDR3 sequence is 15 residues long. The CDR3 DNA reads as TGTGCCATCAGCGCGACCGGGGGGACCAAAAACATTCAGTACTTC. The encoded protein is CAISATGGTKNIQYF.

CDR3 protein: CASSFRMGNSPLHF. CDR3 coding DNA: TGCGCCAGCAGCTTCAGAATGGGTAATTCACCCCTCCACTTT. The gene calls are TRBV5-1 and TRBJ1-6; the D is unclear. Trimming pared 2 bases from V and 6 bases from J, leaving 9 bases between. This CDR3 is 14 amino acids long. Germline V gene sequence: CDR1 SGHRS, CDR2 YFSETQ.

This chain links TRBV6-5 with TRBJ2-3; 8 positions match TRBD2. V dropped 4 bases and J dropped 4; count of bases not matched to a gene: 7. This CDR3 is 15 amino acids long. CDR1 is MNHEY, CDR2 SVGAGI, per germline. The CDR3 nucleotides are TGTGCCAGCAGTTCATTTAGCGGGGTCCCAGATACGCAGTATTTT. Translated: CASSSFSGVPDTQYF.

The rearrangement joins TRBV19 to TRBJ2-1, with a possible D match to TRBD2 (6 bases). Germline CDR1 is LNHDA and CDR2 is SQIVND (reference sequence). CDR3 length: 16 amino acids. Deletions cut 10 bases from V and 0 bases from J, with 19 bases between. The CDR3 loop reads CATSNPQRVSYNEQFF. As DNA, the CDR3 is TGTGCCACCTCGAACCCCCAGCGGGTCTCCTACAATGAGCAGTTCTTC.

The genes are TRBV5-6 and TRBJ1-2; 7 bases match TRBD1. The junction had 4 bases not matched to a gene; V was cut back by 4 bases and J by 4 bases. The V gene's germline CDR1 is SGHDT and CDR2 YYEEEE. This CDR3 has 13 amino acids. CDR3 region: CASSVGQSYGYTF. DNA for the CDR3: TGTGCCAGCAGCGTGGGACAGTCCTATGGCTACACCTTC.

V is TRBV25-1 and J is TRBJ2-3, with D tentatively TRBD2 (8 bases). The germline V gene encodes CDR1 MGHDK and CDR2 SYGVNS. The CDR3 runs 16 residues. The V end was cut by 2 bases, the J end by 2 bases, with 14 bases between. The CDR3 nucleotides are TGTGCCAGCAGTGAAAGGGGGCGGGAGGACACAGATACGCAGTATTTT. Protein product: CASSERGREDTDTQYF.

This sequence joins TRBV7-9 and TRBJ1-1, with 10 bases aligning to TRBD1. V trimming: 4 bases; J trimming: 3 bases; junction bases outside the gene matches: 5. There are 15 residues in the CDR3. CDR1 and CDR2 from the germline V gene are SEHNR and FQNEAQ (reference sequence). The CDR3 bases are TGTGCCAGCAGCTCACGGACAGGGGGTTACACTGAAGCTTTCTTT. This codes for CASSSRTGGYTEAFF.

This chain connects TRBV4-1 to TRBJ1-5; 7 bases are shared with TRBD1. The CDR3 loop spans 14 amino acids. J lost 3 bases, V lost 3 bases, and 2 bases had no gene match. The V gene's germline CDR1 is MGHRA and CDR2 YSYEKL. CDR3 DNA: TGCGCCAGCAGCCAGGGACAGTCCAATCAGCCCCAGCATTTT. Translating gives CASSQGQSNQPQHF.

The chain's CDR3 is CASSLGGSNQPQHF. Here the CDR3 DNA reads TGTGCCAGCAGTTTGGGAGGGAGCAATCAGCCCCAGCATTTT. The chain couples TRBV27 to TRBJ1-5; D remains unclear. CDR3 length: 14 amino acids. V was pared by 3 bases and J by 1 base, with 7 bases between. Per the germline V gene, CDR1 is MNHEY and CDR2 is SMNVEV (reference sequence).

The chain links TRBV5-8 to TRBJ2-7; 9 bases map to TRBD1. Looked up from germline, CDR1 is SGHTS and CDR2 is YDEGEE. This CDR3 has 16 residues. With V trimmed by 0 bases and J by 1 base, 5 bases remained unmatched. CDR3 nucleotides: TGTGCCAGCAGCTTGGGTTCAGGGACAGGGTCCTACGAGCAGTACTTC. Amino acid sequence: CASSLGSGTGSYEQYF.

This chain connects TRBV25-1 to TRBJ1-2; possibly TRBD1 for D (5 bases). Germline-derived CDR1 and CDR2 are MGHDK and SYGVNS. V lost 4 bases to trimming and J lost 2 bases, with 14 bases between them. There are 15 residues in the CDR3. This chain's CDR3 is CASSGNPGRNYGYTF. The CDR3 DNA sequence: TGTGCCAGCAGTGGGAATCCGGGACGGAACTATGGCTACACCTTC.

In its sample, this clone was seen a few times. The chain couples TRBV6-1 to TRBJ2-2; TRBD2 agrees at 12 bases. The germline CDR1 and CDR2 sequences are MNHNS and SASEGT. Unmatched junction bases numbered 3, after V lost 10 bases and J lost 3 bases. This CDR3 spans 14 amino acids. CDR3: CAIRLAGDTGELFF. DNA for the CDR3: TGTGCCATCAGACTAGCGGGGGACACCGGGGAGCTGTTTTTT.

Regarding this clone: An end of the junction does not agree with germline; a read error may underlie this. The V and J genes are TRBV7-6 and TRBJ2-1; 9 nucleotides agree with TRBD2. Germline V gives CDR1 SGHVS, CDR2 FNYEAQ. The CDR3 contains 15 residues. The CDR3: CASSSLPGLAGEVIF. The CDR3 DNA sequence: TGTGCCAGCAGCTCACTTCCGGGACTAGCAGGAGAGGTAATCTTC.

CDR3: CASSPPGGQETQYF. The CDR3 nucleotides read TGTGCCAGCAGCCCCCCCGGGGGCCAAGAGACCCAGTACTTC. The rearrangement links TRBV7-2 to TRBJ2-5; D might be TRBD2 (6 bases). V gave up 5 bases and J gave up 1 base, with 11 bases separating them. Per the germline V gene, CDR1 is SGHTA and CDR2 is FQGNSA. CDR3 length: 14 residues.

This chain uses TRBV25-1 with TRBJ2-5; no definite D call. Germline V CDR1 and CDR2: MGHDK, SYGVNS. This CDR3 is built from 18 residues. V was pared by 7 bases and J by 5 bases, with 29 bases between. As DNA, the CDR3 is TGTGCCAGCACCGCGAGGTCCATGACTTCGATGAACTTCGAGACCCAGTACTTC. Amino acids: CASTARSMTSMNFETQYF.

The V and J genes are TRBV25-1 and TRBJ1-1; 12 positions agree with TRBD1. The germline CDR1 and CDR2 sequences are MGHDK and SYGVNS. The CDR3 consists of 17 residues. The V gene end was trimmed by 4 bases and the J gene end by 5 bases; junction bases not matched to a gene: 11. The CDR3 region has the DNA TGTGCCAGCAGTGGAATCCCGGGACAGGGGGCACGGACTGAAGCTTTCTTT. Its translation is CASSGIPGQGARTEAFF. The whole variable domain, remainder taken from reference TRBV25-1 and TRBJ1-1, is EADIYQTPRYLVIGTGKKITLECSQTMGHDKMYWYQQDPGMELHLIHYSYGVNSTEKGDLSSESTVSRIRTEHFPLTLESARPSHTSQYLCASSGIPGQGARTEAFFGQGTRLTVV.

This chain joins TRBV29-1 and TRBJ2-1; 7 nucleotides align to TRBD2. With 5 bases clipped from V and 3 bases from J, the junction kept 7 bases outside the gene matches. The length of the CDR3 is 14 residues. CDR1 is SQVTM and CDR2 is ANQGSEA in the germline V gene. Here the CDR3 DNA reads TGCAGCGTTCGCCTAGCGGAACTCTACAATGAGCAGTTCTTC. It is translated as CSVRLAELYNEQFF.

V usage is TRBV28 and J usage is TRBJ2-7; tentative D call: TRBD2 (6 bases). The CDR3 loop spans 14 amino acids. Germline values: CDR1 MDHEN, CDR2 SYDVKM. V was pared by 5 bases and J by 5 bases, with 16 bases between. The CDR3 here is CASSPGPRLDEQYF. The CDR3 DNA is TGTGCCAGCAGTCCCGGACCGAGACTAGACGAGCAGTACTTC.

Only one count was recorded for this clone. The CDR3 DNA sequence: TGTGCCAGTAGAGACTGGGGCATTGAGGATGGCTACACCTTC. Amino acid sequence: CASRDWGIEDGYTF. The chain joins TRBV19 to TRBJ1-2; D might be TRBD1 (5 bases). CDR3 length: 14 amino acids. Between the trimmed V and J ends, which lost 6 bases and 6 bases, there was a span of 17 bases. Germline CDR1 and CDR2: LNHDA and SQIVND (reference sequence).

The genes are TRBV19 and TRBJ2-1; 8 nucleotides agree with TRBD2. V was pared by 1 base and J by 7 bases, with 6 bases of the junction left unmatched. Germline V gene sequence: CDR1 LNHDA, CDR2 SQIVND (reference sequence). The CDR3 has 15 amino acids. Here the CDR3 reads CASSIAPGGLNEQFF. The CDR3 bases are TGTGCCAGTAGTATAGCCCCGGGAGGGCTAAATGAGCAGTTCTTC.

J is TRBJ1-1 and V is TRBV27; D perhaps matches TRBD1 (5 bases). The germline CDR1 and CDR2 sequences are MNHEY and SMNVEV (reference sequence). CDR3 size: 13 residues. V shed 3 bases and J shed 1 base, with 6 bases lying between them. The CDR3 DNA sequence: TGTGCCAGCAGTTTTGGACAGAACACTGAAGCTTTCTTT. Residues: CASSFGQNTEAFF.